These T cell receptor beta chains were read from a single sample in a study of T cell repertoires in cytomegalovirus infection. TCRdb re-derived calls from the reads in MiXCR, one entry per CDR3 protein. Here the sample spans 300,000 to 400,000 distinct CDR3 sequences, more than 8% being singletons. The source material was PBMCs. These TCRs come from a human donor in good health (CMV status not recorded). Some clones in this sample may be carry-over from other donors' samples. The CDR3 runs from the conserved cysteine through the conserved F or W. The D gene is left open where the match is weak. Where a row states a size, it is once, few, many or the class of an expanded clone; other rows omit it.

v_gene	j_gene	d_gene	len	abundance	CDR3nt	CDR3aa
TRBV7-2	TRBJ2-5	.	15	many	TGTGCCAGCAGCCTCCGTCCGGGACCACAAGAGACCCAGTACTTC	CASSLRPGPQETQYF
TRBV7-2	TRBJ1-1	.	15	many	TGTGCCAGCAGCCTTACCTCTTCCCCGGAAACTGAAGCTTTCTTT	CASSLTSSPETEAFF
TRBV29-1	TRBJ2-6	.	16	.	TGCAGCGCCTTTGGGGGGCCTGAGGCTGGGGCCAACGTCCTGACTTTC	CSAFGGPEAGANVLTF
TRBV15	TRBJ2-7	TRBD2	15	few	TGTGCCACCAGCAGAGGCGGGAGTATCTCCTACGAGCAGTACTTC	CATSRGGSISYEQYF
TRBV2	TRBJ2-5	.	14	many	TGTGCCAGCAGTGAAACGGGTTTGAAAGAGACCCAGTACTTC	CASSETGLKETQYF
TRBV15	TRBJ2-7	.	16	.	TGTGCCACCAGCAGAGATGCGTCAGCAAGCTCCTACGAGCAGTACTTC	CATSRDASASSYEQYF
TRBV6-2/TRBV6-3	TRBJ1-1	.	15	few	TGTGCCAGCAGTTACCGCCGTAGATGGGACACTGAAGCTTTCTTT	CASSYRRRWDTEAFF
TRBV4-2	TRBJ2-7	.	13	many	TGTGCCAGCAGCCAAGATCGGAGGGACGAGCAGTACTTC	CASSQDRRDEQYF
TRBV27	TRBJ1-1	.	14	many	TGTGCCAGCAGTTTAATCCGGGGCAACACTGAAGCTTTCTTT	CASSLIRGNTEAFF
TRBV19	TRBJ2-1	TRBD1	17	many	TGTGCCAGTAGGGCTAGGACAGGGATAAATCACGATAATGAGCAGTTCTTC	CASRARTGINHDNEQFF
TRBV7-8	TRBJ2-4	.	17	many	TGTGCCAGCAGCTTGATGAAAGAGTGGGTGGCCAAAAACATTCAGTACTTC	CASSLMKEWVAKNIQYF
TRBV20-1	TRBJ2-2	.	14	.	TGCAGTGCTCCGTTAAGGGGTAACACCGGGGAGCTGTTTTTT	CSAPLRGNTGELFF
TRBV7-9	TRBJ1-1	.	15	many	TGTGCCAGCAGCTCTAGGGGGGGTAGGAACACTGAAGCTTTCTTT	CASSSRGGRNTEAFF
TRBV20-1	TRBJ2-5	.	14	.	TGCAGTGCTAGAGGGTTCTCGGAAAGGCAGACCCAGTACTTC	CSARGFSERQTQYF
TRBV7-3	TRBJ1-1	.	15	many	TGTGCCAGCAGCCCCAGAGGAAGGGGGGACACTGAAGCTTTCTTT	CASSPRGRGDTEAFF
TRBV12-3/TRBV12-4	TRBJ1-3	TRBD1	17	.	TGTGCCAGCAGTTTAGCGCTCCGACAGGGGTCTGGAAACACCATATATTTT	CASSLALRQGSGNTIYF
TRBV7-9	TRBJ1-5	.	14	many	TGTGCCAGCAGTTGGGACTTCCCCCACCAGCCCCAGCATTTT	CASSWDFPHQPQHF
TRBV12-3/TRBV12-4	TRBJ1-2	TRBD1	14	many	TGTGCCAGCAGTCCCCAGGGGGCGGACTATGGCTACACCTTC	CASSPQGADYGYTF
TRBV9	TRBJ2-1	TRBD1	13	.	TGTGCCAGCAGCGTATTAGGGGGCGTTGAGCAGTTCTTC	CASSVLGGVEQFF
TRBV4-3	TRBJ2-4	.	15	.	TGCGCCAGCGGGGGGCGGGAGACGGGGAGGAACATTCAGTACTTC	CASGGRETGRNIQYF
TRBV27	TRBJ2-5	.	11	few	TGTGCCAGCAGTCCCGGAGGGACCCAGTACTTC	CASSPGGTQYF
TRBV27	TRBJ2-2	.	14	.	TGTGCCAGCAGTTTTAGCAGGGCGGGCGGGGAGCTGTTTTTT	CASSFSRAGGELFF
TRBV20-1	TRBJ2-6	TRBD1	18	few	TGCAGTGCTAGTTCCCGGGACAGGCAAGGGGCTGGGGCCAACGTCCTGACTTTC	CSASSRDRQGAGANVLTF
TRBV4-3	TRBJ2-2	.	17	few	TGCGCCAGCAGCTACAGCGTGGCGGGACCCAACACCGGGGAGCTGTTTTTT	CASSYSVAGPNTGELFF
TRBV7-2	TRBJ1-6	.	18	many	TGTGCCAGCAGCTTAGGTTTGGGGGGTCGGCAGAATAATTCACCCCTCCACTTT	CASSLGLGGRQNNSPLHF
TRBV6-2/TRBV6-3	TRBJ2-5	.	15	many	TGTGCCAGCAGTTCCACAGGGACTCGAACGGAGACCCAGTACTTC	CASSSTGTRTETQYF
TRBV6-6	TRBJ2-2	.	16	.	TGTGCCAGCAGTCGGACAGCACAATCGAACACCGGGGAGCTGTTTTTT	CASSRTAQSNTGELFF
TRBV6-6	TRBJ2-7	.	14	.	TGTGCCAGCAGTTCTGGGGGGGGGCGGGACGAGCAGTACTTC	CASSSGGGRDEQYF
TRBV7-6	TRBJ2-5	TRBD2	14	many	TGTGCCAGCAGTGAGAGCGGGGGGATGGAGACCCAGTACTTC	CASSESGGMETQYF
TRBV7-2	TRBJ1-1	TRBD1	15	.	TGTGCCAGCAGCCCTCGGACAGGTAGCTACACTGAAGCTTTCTTT	CASSPRTGSYTEAFF
TRBV2	TRBJ2-1	TRBD2	17	many	TGTGCCAGCAGTGAAGGACTAGCGGCCCCCTATGTGGATGAGCAGTTCTTC	CASSEGLAAPYVDEQFF
TRBV7-9	TRBJ2-5	.	15	few	TGTGCCAGCAGCTTATTGACTGTGCGGAAAGAGACCCAGTACTTC	CASSLLTVRKETQYF
TRBV12-3/TRBV12-4	TRBJ1-1	.	12	few	TGTGCCAGCAGTGTACCAGGGGCTGAAGCTTTCTTT	CASSVPGAEAFF
TRBV20-1	TRBJ1-2	.	14	.	TGCAGTGCACTAGAGTGGGGGCCTACTTTGGGCTACACCTTC	CSALEWGPTLGYTF
TRBV2	TRBJ2-1	.	15	many	TGTGCCAGCAGTGTGGGGGCGATATACTACAATGAGCAGTTCTTC	CASSVGAIYYNEQFF
TRBV6-8	TRBJ2-7	TRBD2	18	.	TGTGCCAGCAGTCGGACTAGCGGGGGGCTACAGGGGTTCTACGAGCAGTACTTC	CASSRTSGGLQGFYEQYF
TRBV12-5	TRBJ1-1	TRBD1	14	.	TGTGATAGTGGCTCAGGGGGGATGAACACTGAAGCTTTCTTT	CDSGSGGMNTEAFF
TRBV7-2	TRBJ2-1	.	13	many	TGTGCCAGCAGCGAAATGACTAGTTTTGAGCAGTTCTTC	CASSEMTSFEQFF
TRBV7-2	TRBJ2-7	TRBD1	15	many	TGTGCCAGCAGCTTAGGGGACAGGGCGTTCTACGAGCAGTACTTC	CASSLGDRAFYEQYF
TRBV12-3/TRBV12-4	TRBJ2-6	TRBD2	18	few	TGTGCCAGCAGTGGGCCTAGCGGGGTATCCTCTGGGGCCAACGTCCTGACTTTC	CASSGPSGVSSGANVLTF
TRBV15	TRBJ2-6	.	19	few	TGTGCCACCAGCAGAGTGTGGCAGGGGAACCCTCCTGGGGCCAACGTCCTGACTTTC	CATSRVWQGNPPGANVLTF
TRBV6-4	TRBJ2-3	.	15	few	TGTGCCAGCAGCCCACGGGGAAGCCCAGCGGATACGCAGTATTTT	CASSPRGSPADTQYF
TRBV10-3	TRBJ2-5	.	12	many	TGTGCCACCCGGGGAGGGGGAGAGACCCAGTACTTC	CATRGGGETQYF
TRBV7-2	TRBJ2-1	TRBD2	15	.	TGTGCCAGCAGCTACGCTAGCGGGCCCTACAATGAGCAGTTCTTC	CASSYASGPYNEQFF
TRBV28	TRBJ2-7	.	12	.	TGTGCCGCGACCGCCTCAGGTTACGAGCAGTACTTC	CAATASGYEQYF
TRBV7-3	TRBJ2-7	TRBD2	15	.	TGTGCCAGCGCCCCGGGACTAGTCCCCTACAATGAGCAGTACTTC	CASAPGLVPYNEQYF
TRBV7-6	TRBJ1-2	.	18	.	TGTGCCAGCAGCTTATTTTCGTCTGGCAGGACTCTTAACTATGGCTACACCTTC	CASSLFSSGRTLNYGYTF
TRBV6-2/TRBV6-3	TRBJ2-7	.	14	few	TGTGCCAGCAGCCCCAGGTGGACGGCCAACGAGCAGTACTTC	CASSPRWTANEQYF